This TCR beta chain was documented in a study of T cells in Graves' hyperthyroidism and ophthalmopathy. There were TCR beta CDR3 regions amplified from RNA transcripts. Researchers ran a first-round RT-PCR on the TCR CDR3 using the HTBI primer set. MiXCR, applied by TCRdb to the multiplex PCR reads, yields one record per CDR3 protein. The sample includes 530,000 or so distinct CDR3 sequences, 15% to 20% of them seen just once. The CDR3 runs 13 residues. The germline CDR1 and CDR2 sequences are LNHDA and SQIVND (reference sequence). V lost 9 bases and J lost 7; bases outside the gene matches: 6. The source material was blood. The V and J genes are TRBV19 and TRBJ1-4; TRBD1 aligns across 9 bases. This TCR came from a woman under 30 with Graves' ophthalmopathy. CDR3 coding DNA: TGTGCCAGCCGGACAGGGGTTTTTGAAAAACTGTTTTTT. Its protein is CASRTGVFEKLFF.